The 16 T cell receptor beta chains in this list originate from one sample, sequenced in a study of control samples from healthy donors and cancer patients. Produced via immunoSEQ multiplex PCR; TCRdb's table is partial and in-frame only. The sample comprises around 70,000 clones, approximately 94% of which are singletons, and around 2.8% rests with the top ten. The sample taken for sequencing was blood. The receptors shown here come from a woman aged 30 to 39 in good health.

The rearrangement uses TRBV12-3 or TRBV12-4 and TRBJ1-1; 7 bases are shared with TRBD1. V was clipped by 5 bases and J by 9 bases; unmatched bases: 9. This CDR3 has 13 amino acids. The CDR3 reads CASSVYPGQQAFF. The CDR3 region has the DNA TGTGCCAGCAGTGTCTATCCGGGACAGCAAGCTTTCTTT.

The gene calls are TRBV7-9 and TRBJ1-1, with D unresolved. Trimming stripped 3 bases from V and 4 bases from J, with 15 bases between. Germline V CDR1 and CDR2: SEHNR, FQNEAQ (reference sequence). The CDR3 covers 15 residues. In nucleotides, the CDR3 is TGTGCCAGCAGCTTCCTATCAGCCATTGTCACTGAAGCTTTCTTT. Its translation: CASSFLSAIVTEAFF.

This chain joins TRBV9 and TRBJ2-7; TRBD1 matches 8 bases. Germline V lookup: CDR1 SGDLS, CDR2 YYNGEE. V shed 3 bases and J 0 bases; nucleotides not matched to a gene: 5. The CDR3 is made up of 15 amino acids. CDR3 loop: CASSARGQDSYEQYF. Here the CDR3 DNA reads TGTGCCAGCAGCGCCCGGGGACAGGACTCCTACGAGCAGTACTTC.

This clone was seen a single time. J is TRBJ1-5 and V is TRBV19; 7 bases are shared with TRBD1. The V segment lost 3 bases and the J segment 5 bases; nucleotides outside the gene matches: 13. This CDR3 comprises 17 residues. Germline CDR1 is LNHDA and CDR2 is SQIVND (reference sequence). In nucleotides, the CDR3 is TGTGCCAGTAGTATCCACCCGGGAAAGGGGGCTTATCAGCCCCAGCATTTT. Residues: CASSIHPGKGAYQPQHF.

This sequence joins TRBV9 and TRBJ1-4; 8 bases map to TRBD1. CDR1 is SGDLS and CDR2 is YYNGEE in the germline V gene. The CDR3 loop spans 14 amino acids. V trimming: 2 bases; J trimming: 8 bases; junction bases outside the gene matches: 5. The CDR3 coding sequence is TGTGCCAGCAGCGTCCAGACAGGGGCGGAAAAACTGTTTTTT. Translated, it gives CASSVQTGAEKLFF.

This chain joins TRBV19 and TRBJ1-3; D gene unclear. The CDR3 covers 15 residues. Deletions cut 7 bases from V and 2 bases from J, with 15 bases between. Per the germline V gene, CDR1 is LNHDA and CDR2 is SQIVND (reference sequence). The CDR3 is CASNELGSAGNTIYF. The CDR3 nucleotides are TGTGCCAGTAACGAACTCGGGTCTGCTGGAAACACCATATATTTT.

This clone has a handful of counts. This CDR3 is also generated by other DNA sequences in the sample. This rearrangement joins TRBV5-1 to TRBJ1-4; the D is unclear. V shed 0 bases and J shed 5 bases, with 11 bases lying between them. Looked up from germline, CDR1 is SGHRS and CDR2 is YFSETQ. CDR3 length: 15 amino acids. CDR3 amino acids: CASSLAEGGNEKLFF. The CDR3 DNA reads TGCGCCAGCAGCTTGGCCGAGGGCGGAAATGAAAAACTGTTTTTT.

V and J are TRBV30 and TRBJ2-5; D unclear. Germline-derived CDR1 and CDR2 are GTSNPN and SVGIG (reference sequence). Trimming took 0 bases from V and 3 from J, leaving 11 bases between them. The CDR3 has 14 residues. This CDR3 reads CAWSVWEFKETQYF. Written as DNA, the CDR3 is TGTGCCTGGAGTGTCTGGGAATTCAAAGAGACCCAGTACTTC.

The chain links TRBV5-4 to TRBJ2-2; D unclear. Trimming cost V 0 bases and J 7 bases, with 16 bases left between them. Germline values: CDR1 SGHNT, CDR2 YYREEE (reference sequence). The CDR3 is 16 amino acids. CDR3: CASSLETANKDGELFF. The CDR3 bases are TGTGCCAGCAGCTTGGAGACGGCGAACAAGGACGGGGAGCTGTTTTTT.

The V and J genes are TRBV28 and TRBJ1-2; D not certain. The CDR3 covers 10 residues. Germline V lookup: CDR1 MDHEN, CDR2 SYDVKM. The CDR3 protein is CAVGNYGYTF. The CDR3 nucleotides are TGTGCGGTCGGAAACTATGGCTACACCTTC.

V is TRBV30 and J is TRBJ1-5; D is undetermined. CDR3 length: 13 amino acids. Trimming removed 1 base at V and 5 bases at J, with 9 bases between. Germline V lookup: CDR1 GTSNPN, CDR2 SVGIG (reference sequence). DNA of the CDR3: TGTGCCTGGAGTGGATCGGGTGATCAGCCCCAGCATTTT. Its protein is CAWSGSGDQPQHF.

CDR3 amino acids: CASSDSYGNSPLHF. The CDR3 coding sequence is TGTGCCAGCAGTGACTCCTATGGGAATTCACCCCTCCACTTT. The rearrangement uses TRBV6-4 and TRBJ1-6; no definite D call. Looked up from germline, CDR1 is MRHNA and CDR2 is SNTAGT. This CDR3 has 14 amino acids. V lost 0 bases and J 7 bases, leaving 7 bases between the germline ends.

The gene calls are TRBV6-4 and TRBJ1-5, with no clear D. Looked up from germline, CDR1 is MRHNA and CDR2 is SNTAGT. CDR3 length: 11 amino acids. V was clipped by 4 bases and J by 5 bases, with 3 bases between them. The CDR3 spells CASSVHQPQHF. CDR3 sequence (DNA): TGTGCCAGCAGTGTACATCAGCCCCAGCATTTT.

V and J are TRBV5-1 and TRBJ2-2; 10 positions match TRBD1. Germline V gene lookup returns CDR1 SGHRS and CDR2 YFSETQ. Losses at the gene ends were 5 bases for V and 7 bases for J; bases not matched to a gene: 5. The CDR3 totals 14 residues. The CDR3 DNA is TGCGCCAGCAGGGGACAGGGGCTCGTCGGGGAGCTGTTTTTT. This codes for CASRGQGLVGELFF.

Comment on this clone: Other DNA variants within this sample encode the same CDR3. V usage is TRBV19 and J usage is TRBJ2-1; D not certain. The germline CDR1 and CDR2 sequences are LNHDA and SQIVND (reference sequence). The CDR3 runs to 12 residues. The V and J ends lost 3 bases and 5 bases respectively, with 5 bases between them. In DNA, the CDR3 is TGTGCCAGTAGTATCGTCAACAATGAGCAGTTCTTC. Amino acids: CASSIVNNEQFF.

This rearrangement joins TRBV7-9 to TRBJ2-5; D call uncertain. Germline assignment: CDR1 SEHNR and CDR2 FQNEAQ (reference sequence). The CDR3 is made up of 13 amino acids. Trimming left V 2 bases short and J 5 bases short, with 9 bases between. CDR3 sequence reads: CASSLTVSETQYF. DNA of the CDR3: TGTGCCAGCAGCTTAACTGTCTCGGAGACCCAGTACTTC.